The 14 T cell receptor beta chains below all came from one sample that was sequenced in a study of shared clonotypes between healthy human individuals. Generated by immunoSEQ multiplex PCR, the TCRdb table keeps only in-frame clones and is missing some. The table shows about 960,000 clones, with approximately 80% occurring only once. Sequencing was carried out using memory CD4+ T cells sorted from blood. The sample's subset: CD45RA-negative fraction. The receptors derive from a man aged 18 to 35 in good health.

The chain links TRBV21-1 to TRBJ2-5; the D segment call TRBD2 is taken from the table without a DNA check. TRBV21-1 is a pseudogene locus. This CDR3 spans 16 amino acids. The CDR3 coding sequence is TGTGCCAGCAGCTCCAGCTGGGGGGGGCTAAGGGAGACCCAGTACTTC. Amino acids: CASSSSWGGLRETQYF.

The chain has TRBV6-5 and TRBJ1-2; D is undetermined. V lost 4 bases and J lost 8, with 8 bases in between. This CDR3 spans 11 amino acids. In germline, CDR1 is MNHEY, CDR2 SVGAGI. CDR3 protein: CASSSRGGYTF. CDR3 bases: TGTGCCAGCAGTTCCCGCGGCGGCTACACCTTC.

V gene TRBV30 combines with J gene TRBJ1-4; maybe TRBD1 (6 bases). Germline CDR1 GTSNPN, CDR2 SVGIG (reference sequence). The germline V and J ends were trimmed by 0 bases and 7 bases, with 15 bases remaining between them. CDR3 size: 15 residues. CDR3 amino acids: CAWSVLRKGGEKLFF. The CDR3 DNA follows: TGTGCCTGGAGTGTTCTGAGGAAAGGGGGTGAAAAACTGTTTTTT.

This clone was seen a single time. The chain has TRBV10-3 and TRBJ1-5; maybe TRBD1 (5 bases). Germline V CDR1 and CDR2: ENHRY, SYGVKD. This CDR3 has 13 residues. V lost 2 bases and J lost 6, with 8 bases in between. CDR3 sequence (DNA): TGTGCCATCAGTGAGGGGGGAACTCAGCCCCAGCATTTT. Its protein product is CAISEGGTQPQHF.

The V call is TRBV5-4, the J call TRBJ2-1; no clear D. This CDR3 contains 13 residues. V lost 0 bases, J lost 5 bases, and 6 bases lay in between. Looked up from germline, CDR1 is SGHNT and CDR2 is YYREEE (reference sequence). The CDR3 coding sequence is TGTGCCAGCAGCTTGGGTTACGACAATGAGCAGTTCTTC. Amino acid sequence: CASSLGYDNEQFF.

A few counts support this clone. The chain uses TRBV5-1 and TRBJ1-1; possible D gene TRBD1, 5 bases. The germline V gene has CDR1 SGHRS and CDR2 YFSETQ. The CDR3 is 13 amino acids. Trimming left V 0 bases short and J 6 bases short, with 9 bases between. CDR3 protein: CASSLAGRAEAFF. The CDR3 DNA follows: TGCGCCAGCAGCTTGGCAGGGCGGGCTGAAGCTTTCTTT.

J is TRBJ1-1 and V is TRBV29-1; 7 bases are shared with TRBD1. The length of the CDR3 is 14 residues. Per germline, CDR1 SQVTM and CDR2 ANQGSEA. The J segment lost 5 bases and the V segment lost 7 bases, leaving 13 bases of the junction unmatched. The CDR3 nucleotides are TGCAGCGCTGGGAGGGGGCGTTCAAGGACTGAAGCTTTCTTT. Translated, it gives CSAGRGRSRTEAFF. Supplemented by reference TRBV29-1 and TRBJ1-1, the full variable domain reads SAVISQKPSRDICQRGTSLTIQCQVDSQVTMMFWYRQQPGQSLTLIATANQGSEATYESGFVIDKFPISRPNLTFSTLTVSNMSPEDSSIYLCSAGRGRSRTEAFFGQGTRLTVV.

The CDR3 sequence is CASSSPAGSDHNEQFF. The CDR3 DNA is TGCGCCAGCAGCTCGCCGGCGGGCAGCGACCACAATGAGCAGTTCTTC. This chain joins TRBV5-1 and TRBJ2-1; D is perhaps TRBD2 (5 bases). The V and J ends lost 3 bases and 5 bases respectively, with 18 bases between them. The CDR3 length is 16 residues. The germline gives CDR1 SGHRS, CDR2 YFSETQ.

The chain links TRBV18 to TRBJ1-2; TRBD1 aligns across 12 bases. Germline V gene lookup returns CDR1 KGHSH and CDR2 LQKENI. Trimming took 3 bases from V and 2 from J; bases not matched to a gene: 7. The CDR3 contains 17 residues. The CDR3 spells CASSPVGTGGLNYGYTF. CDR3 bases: TGTGCCAGCTCACCTGTAGGGACAGGGGGCCTGAACTATGGCTACACCTTC.

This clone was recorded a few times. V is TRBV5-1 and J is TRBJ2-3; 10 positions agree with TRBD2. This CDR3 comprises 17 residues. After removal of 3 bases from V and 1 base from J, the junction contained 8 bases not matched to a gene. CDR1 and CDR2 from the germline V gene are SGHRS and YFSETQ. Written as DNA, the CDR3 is TGCGCCAGCAGCTCCGTCCTCGGGACTAGCGGCACAGATACGCAGTATTTT. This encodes CASSSVLGTSGTDTQYF.

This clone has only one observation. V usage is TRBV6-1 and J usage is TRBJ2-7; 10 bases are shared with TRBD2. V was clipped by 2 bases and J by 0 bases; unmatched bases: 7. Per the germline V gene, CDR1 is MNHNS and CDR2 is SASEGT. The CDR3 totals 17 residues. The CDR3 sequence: CASSEWASGRSSYEQYF. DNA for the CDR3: TGTGCCAGCAGTGAATGGGCTAGCGGGAGAAGCTCCTACGAGCAGTACTTC.

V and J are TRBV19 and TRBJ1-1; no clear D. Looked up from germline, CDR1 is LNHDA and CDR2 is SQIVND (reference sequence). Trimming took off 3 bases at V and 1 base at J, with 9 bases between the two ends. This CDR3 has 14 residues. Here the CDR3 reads CASSISRENTEAFF. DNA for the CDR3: TGTGCCAGTAGTATTTCTCGGGAGAACACTGAAGCTTTCTTT.

The CDR3 reads CASGPGLADADTQYF. CDR3 DNA: TGTGCTAGTGGTCCAGGACTAGCGGACGCAGATACGCAGTATTTT. The genes are TRBV12-5 and TRBJ2-3; 10 positions agree with TRBD2. Germline assignment: CDR1 LGHNT and CDR2 FRNRAP. The CDR3 runs 15 residues. Trimming cost V 5 bases and J 4 bases; bases outside gene matches: 6.

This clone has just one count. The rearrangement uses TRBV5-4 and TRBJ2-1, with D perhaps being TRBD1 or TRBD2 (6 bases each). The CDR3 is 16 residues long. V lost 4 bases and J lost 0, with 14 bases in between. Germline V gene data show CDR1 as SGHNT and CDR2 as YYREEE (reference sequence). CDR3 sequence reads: CASSPQGGSSYNEQFF. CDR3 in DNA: TGTGCCAGCAGCCCTCAAGGGGGGAGCTCCTACAATGAGCAGTTCTTC.